This T cell receptor (beta chain) was documented in a study of T cells in tumors after PD-1 blockade. The study, taken as a whole, reports: Peripheral recruitment is suggested, as some novel exhausted tumor clones were in pre-treatment blood.

Of note for this clone: Antigen specificity is unknown.

Germline-derived CDR1 and CDR2 are GTSNPN and SVGIG (reference sequence). V was pared by 3 bases and J by 8 bases, with 10 bases of the junction left unmatched. This CDR3 is built from 15 residues. Repertoires were generated with immunoSEQ multiplex PCR, while TCRdb's copy carries only in-frame clones and drops some. The sample has a few thousand clones; 82% are singletons. This rearrangement joins TRBV30 to TRBJ1-2; 12 positions match TRBD1. This clonotype was sampled from a human donor with advanced basal cell or squamous cell carcinoma (not recorded which). The sample was PBMCs, taken after anti-PD-1 therapy. Written as DNA, the CDR3 is TGTGCCTGGAGCAGGGGGACAGGGGGCAGTAGGGGCTACACCTTC. This encodes CAWSRGTGGSRGYTF. The full variable domain, in which reference TRBV30 and TRBJ1-2 provide the parts outside the CDR3, is SQTIHQWPATLVQPVGSPLSLECTVEGTSNPNLYWYRQAAGRGLQLLFYSVGIGQISSEVPQNLSASRPQDRQFILSSKKLLLSDSGFYLCAWSRGTGGSRGYTFGSGTRLTVV.